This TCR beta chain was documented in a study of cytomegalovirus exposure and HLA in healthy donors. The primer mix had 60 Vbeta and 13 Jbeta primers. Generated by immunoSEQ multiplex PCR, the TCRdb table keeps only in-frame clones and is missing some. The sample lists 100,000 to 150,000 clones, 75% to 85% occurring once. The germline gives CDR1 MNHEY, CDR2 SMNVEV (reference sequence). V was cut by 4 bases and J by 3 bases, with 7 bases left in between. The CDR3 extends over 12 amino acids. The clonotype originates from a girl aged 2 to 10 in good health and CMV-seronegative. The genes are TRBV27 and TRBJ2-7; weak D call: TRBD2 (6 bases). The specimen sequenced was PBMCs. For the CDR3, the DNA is TGTGCCAGCAGTTGGGGAGGCTACGAGCAGTACTTC. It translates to CASSWGGYEQYF.